What follows is one T cell receptor beta chain and its context. Its antigen is unknown. These data originate in a study of T cell responses to AZD1222 COVID-19 vaccine. Study-wide results and caveats: Distributed over spike, vaccine-associated CD4 TCRs predominated at 160-218 and 743-854. Donors in the cohort were predominantly white British and more often female, and clonal diversity was possibly underestimated.

Measured with immunoSEQ multiplex PCR; TCRdb has only the in-frame clones, and not every one. The sample records about 180,000 clones, around nine tenths being singletons. Trimming took 1 base from V and 3 from J; bases not matched to a gene: 5. CDR1 and CDR2 (germline): SGHRS, YFSETQ. The CDR3 loop spans 15 amino acids. Here the sequenced sample was peripheral blood, taken on day 0 of AZD1222 vaccination. This chain uses TRBV5-1 with TRBJ2-5, with 8 bases identical to TRBD2. The receptor was isolated from an adult in good health. CDR3 bases: TGCGCCAGCAGCTTGCTGAGCGGGAGTGAAGAGACCCAGTACTTC. Residues: CASSLLSGSEETQYF. The whole variable domain, remainder taken from reference TRBV5-1 and TRBJ2-5, is KAGVTQTPRYLIKTRGQQVTLSCSPISGHRSVSWYQQTPGQGLQFLFEYFSETQRNKGNFPGRFSGRQFSNSRSEMNVSTLELGDSALYLCASSLLSGSEETQYFGPGTRLLVL.